The 32 T cell receptor beta chains below all came from one sample that was sequenced in a study of cytomegalovirus exposure and HLA in healthy donors. PCR amplification relied on 60 Vbeta primers (plus 13 Jbeta primers). TCRdb keeps only in-frame clones here, not all; method: immunoSEQ multiplex PCR. The sample lists about 140,000 clones, around 66% occurring once. Sequencing was performed on PBMCs. All receptors come from a woman in her sixties or seventies in good health and CMV-seronegative.

V is TRBV7-2 and J is TRBJ2-7, with TRBD2 matching 8 bases. The J segment lost 7 bases and the V segment lost 0 bases, leaving 5 bases of the junction unmatched. The V gene's germline CDR1 is SGHTA and CDR2 FQGNSA. The CDR3 is 14 residues long. CDR3 region: CASSLASGVREQYF. CDR3 bases: TGTGCCAGCAGCTTAGCTAGCGGGGTGAGGGAGCAGTACTTC. Looking up the rest from reference TRBV7-2 and TRBJ2-7 gives the full variable domain: GAGVSQSPSNKVTEKGKDVELRCDPISGHTALYWYRQSLGQGLEFLIYFQGNSAPDKSGLPSDRFSAERTGGSVSTLTIQRTQQEDSAVYLCASSLASGVREQYFGPGTRLTVT.

The chain employs TRBV10-3 and TRBJ2-5; TRBD1 matches at 8 bases. Trimming cost V 7 bases and J 3 bases; bases outside gene matches: 7. CDR1 is ENHRY and CDR2 is SYGVKD in the germline V gene. This CDR3 has 14 amino acids. CDR3 residues: CAINADRGEETQYF. The DNA for the CDR3 is TGTGCCATCAATGCTGACAGGGGCGAAGAGACCCAGTACTTC.

This clone was seen only a few times. This chain uses TRBV7-9 with TRBJ2-7, with a possible D match to TRBD2 (5 bases). The length of the CDR3 is 16 residues. The germline gives CDR1 SEHNR, CDR2 FQNEAQ (reference sequence). V was pared by 1 base and J by 0 bases, with 13 bases between. CDR3 sequence: CASSLGNRDPSYEQYF. The DNA of the CDR3 is TGTGCCAGCAGCTTAGGTAACCGGGATCCCTCCTACGAGCAGTACTTC.

This rearrangement joins TRBV19 to TRBJ1-1; tentative D call: TRBD1 (5 bases). Germline values: CDR1 LNHDA, CDR2 SQIVND (reference sequence). V lost 6 bases to trimming and J lost 2 bases, with 7 bases between them. This CDR3 contains 12 residues. The CDR3 protein is CASRGTNTEAFF. As DNA, the CDR3 is TGTGCCAGTAGAGGGACTAACACTGAAGCTTTCTTT.

Worth noting for this clone: At the DNA level, this CDR3 is encoded by other sequences in the same sample as well. This CDR3 is CASSPLAGEAFF. The DNA for the CDR3 is TGTGCCAGCAGCCCCCTGGCAGGCGAAGCTTTCTTT. V and J are TRBV28 and TRBJ1-1; D unresolved. The CDR3 is made up of 12 amino acids. Trimming left V 6 bases short and J 8 bases short, with 13 bases between. Per the germline V gene, CDR1 is MDHEN and CDR2 is SYDVKM.

The V gene is TRBV7-2, the J gene TRBJ2-1; TRBD2 matches at 14 bases. Germline trimming cut 5 bases from V and 4 bases from J; bases unmatched to any gene: 13. Germline values: CDR1 SGHTA, CDR2 FQGNSA. The CDR3 consists of 19 residues. The CDR3 is CASSPRTSGGTIDYNEQFF. The CDR3 coding sequence is TGTGCCAGCAGCCCCAGGACTAGCGGGGGGACGATTGATTACAATGAGCAGTTCTTC.

This chain connects TRBV10-3 to TRBJ1-2, with unresolved D. CDR1 and CDR2 from the germline V gene are ENHRY and SYGVKD. V was cut by 2 bases and J by 4 bases, with 8 bases left in between. CDR3 length equals 13 residues. The CDR3 loop is CAISEQERYGYTF. The CDR3 DNA is TGTGCCATCAGTGAGCAGGAACGCTATGGCTACACCTTC.

The chain joins TRBV28 to TRBJ2-6; possible D gene TRBD2, 5 bases. Germline V gives CDR1 MDHEN, CDR2 SYDVKM. The CDR3 is 15 amino acids. Trimming took off 3 bases at V and 6 bases at J, with 12 bases between the two ends. The CDR3 DNA sequence: TGTGCCAGCAGTTTCGGACGGCTAGCGGCCAACGTCCTGACTTTC. Amino acid sequence: CASSFGRLAANVLTF. Filled out from reference TRBV28 and TRBJ2-6, the complete variable domain reads DVKVTQSSRYLVKRTGEKVFLECVQDMDHENMFWYRQDPGLGLRLIYFSYDVKMKEKGDIPEGYSVSREKKERFSLILESASTNQTSMYLCASSFGRLAANVLTFGAGSRLTVL.

The chain carries TRBV5-6 and TRBJ2-7; 7 nucleotides line up with TRBD1. Germline values: CDR1 SGHDT, CDR2 YYEEEE. Trimming took 2 bases from V and 4 from J; bases not matched to a gene: 3. The CDR3 is 13 amino acids. CDR3 residues: CASSFPGGYEQYF. DNA of the CDR3: TGTGCCAGCAGCTTTCCAGGGGGTTACGAGCAGTACTTC.

V and J are TRBV7-2 and TRBJ2-5, with 10 nucleotides matching TRBD1. Germline V CDR1 and CDR2: SGHTA, FQGNSA. V was pared by 5 bases and J by 2 bases, with 2 bases of the junction left unmatched. The CDR3 consists of 14 residues. The CDR3 here is CASSRTGGQETQYF. Written as DNA, the CDR3 is TGTGCCAGCAGCCGGACAGGGGGACAAGAGACCCAGTACTTC.

The CDR3 loop is CASSYVQTGGITEAFF. CDR3 bases: TGTGCCAGCAGTTACGTTCAGACAGGGGGTATCACTGAAGCTTTCTTT. The V and J genes are TRBV6-5 and TRBJ1-1; 9 nucleotides align to TRBD1. The V segment lost 2 bases and the J segment 4 bases; nucleotides outside the gene matches: 8. The CDR3 totals 16 residues. CDR1 is MNHEY, CDR2 SVGAGI, per germline.

The chain recombines TRBV28 with TRBJ1-3; TRBD1 might be the D (6 bases). Germline V gene data show CDR1 as MDHEN and CDR2 as SYDVKM. The CDR3 sequence is 16 residues long. Trimming removed 7 bases at V and 2 bases at J, with 18 bases between. CDR3: CASKPVGGATGNTIYF. CDR3 bases: TGTGCCAGCAAACCGGTAGGGGGGGCTACTGGAAACACCATATATTTT.

This clone turned up a few times. The V and J genes are TRBV7-2 and TRBJ2-1, with 9 bases lining up with TRBD1. The CDR3 consists of 14 residues. V shed 8 bases and J 2 bases; nucleotides not matched to a gene: 4. Germline V gene lookup returns CDR1 SGHTA and CDR2 FQGNSA. Written as DNA, the CDR3 is TGTGCCAGCGGAAGACAGGGGGCCTACAATGAGCAGTTCTTC. Translating gives CASGRQGAYNEQFF. Drawing the rest from reference TRBV7-2 and TRBJ2-1, the complete variable domain is GAGVSQSPSNKVTEKGKDVELRCDPISGHTALYWYRQSLGQGLEFLIYFQGNSAPDKSGLPSDRFSAERTGGSVSTLTIQRTQQEDSAVYLCASGRQGAYNEQFFGPGTRLTVL.

The chain recombines TRBV19 with TRBJ1-5, with a possible D match to TRBD1 (6 bases). The CDR3 totals 16 residues. CDR1 is LNHDA, CDR2 SQIVND, per germline (reference sequence). V was pared by 6 bases and J by 5 bases, with 20 bases between. Here the CDR3 reads CASSPRGGQGYQPQHF. CDR3 DNA: TGTGCCAGTAGCCCAAGGGGGGGCCAGGGGTATCAGCCCCAGCATTTT.

This clone was observed a handful of times. The chain carries TRBV11-2 and TRBJ2-5; 9 positions match TRBD2. The trim removed 3 bases at V and 5 bases at J, leaving 4 bases unmatched. Germline CDR1 is SGHAT and CDR2 is FQNNGV. This CDR3 is built from 14 residues. CDR3 residues: CASSLGTSRETQYF. In nucleotides, the CDR3 is TGTGCCAGCAGCTTGGGGACTAGCCGGGAGACCCAGTACTTC.

This clone was found once. The gene calls are TRBV6-6 and TRBJ1-2, with TRBD1 matching 8 bases. Germline assignment: CDR1 MNHNY and CDR2 SVGAGI (reference sequence). With 6 bases clipped from V and 4 bases from J, the junction kept 10 bases outside the gene matches. The CDR3 spans 15 residues. The DNA for the CDR3 is TGTGCCAGCAGACCCGTGACAGGGGAGGCCTATGGCTACACCTTC. Translated, it gives CASRPVTGEAYGYTF.

The V gene is TRBV7-9, the J gene TRBJ1-1; the match to TRBD1 covers 7 bases. Germline V gene sequence: CDR1 SEHNR, CDR2 FQNEAQ (reference sequence). V gave up 2 bases and J gave up 3 bases; unmatched junction bases: 9. The CDR3 covers 16 residues. CDR3 residues: CASSLRPGTADTEAFF. The CDR3 coding sequence is TGTGCCAGCAGCTTACGTCCCGGGACAGCAGACACTGAAGCTTTCTTT.

The chain combines TRBV5-1 with TRBJ1-2, with D possibly TRBD1 on 5 matching bases. CDR3 length equals 14 residues. Germline V gene sequence: CDR1 SGHRS, CDR2 YFSETQ. Trimming took 0 bases from V and 2 from J, leaving 8 bases between them. This CDR3 reads CASSLGQLNYGYTF. DNA of the CDR3: TGCGCCAGCAGCTTGGGACAGCTAAACTATGGCTACACCTTC.

J is TRBJ1-5 and V is TRBV6-5; TRBD1 might be the D (6 bases). V lost 5 bases to trimming and J lost 4 bases, with 12 bases between them. This CDR3 has 14 residues. CDR1 and CDR2 from the germline V gene are MNHEY and SVGAGI. This CDR3 reads CASSGVGGNQPQHF. For the CDR3, the DNA is TGTGCCAGCAGTGGAGTAGGGGGTAATCAGCCCCAGCATTTT.

The chain links TRBV2 to TRBJ2-5; the match to TRBD1 covers 12 bases. The length of the CDR3 is 14 residues. The V segment lost 6 bases and the J segment 4 bases; nucleotides outside the gene matches: 3. Germline V gives CDR1 SNHLY, CDR2 FYNNEI. The CDR3 nucleotides are TGTGCCAGCAGCCGGGACAGGGGGCTAGAGACCCAGTACTTC. It specifies CASSRDRGLETQYF.

A few counts support this clone. The rearrangement links TRBV5-5 to TRBJ1-1, with 9 bases identical to TRBD1. Germline CDR1 SGHKS, CDR2 YYEKEE (reference sequence). The V segment lost 4 bases and the J segment 1 base; nucleotides outside the gene matches: 5. The CDR3 has 15 amino acids. The chain's CDR3 is CASSTMGQGNTEAFF. The DNA of the CDR3 is TGTGCCAGCAGCACTATGGGACAGGGGAACACTGAAGCTTTCTTT.

V is TRBV7-2 and J is TRBJ2-3, with a possible D match to TRBD2 (5 bases). V lost 3 bases, J lost 2 bases, and 12 bases lay in between. The CDR3 has 15 residues. CDR1 and CDR2 (germline): SGHTA, FQGNSA. The CDR3 DNA follows: TGTGCCAGCAGCTTGGGAGCCCATAACACAGATACGCAGTATTTT. As protein: CASSLGAHNTDTQYF.

This clone was seen only a few times. J is TRBJ1-4 and V is TRBV6-1, with 7 bases matching TRBD1. The V and J ends lost 2 bases and 0 bases, in that order; junction bases with no gene match: 6. This CDR3 contains 17 residues. The germline gives CDR1 MNHNS, CDR2 SASEGT. In DNA, the CDR3 is TGTGCCAGCAGTGAAAGAAGGGGGCTTGCAACTAATGAAAAACTGTTTTTT. Its protein product is CASSERRGLATNEKLFF.

This clone has just a few counts. CDR3 amino acids: CSVVEYEQYF. The CDR3 DNA reads as TGCAGCGTTGTGGAGTACGAGCAGTACTTC. The chain combines TRBV29-1 with TRBJ2-7; D not certain. The V end was cut by 4 bases, the J end by 4 bases, with 5 bases between. CDR3 size: 10 residues. From germline, CDR1 is SQVTM and CDR2 ANQGSEA.

This chain links TRBV7-6 with TRBJ2-7; 9 nucleotides align to TRBD1. This CDR3 has 16 residues. Germline V gene lookup returns CDR1 SGHVS and CDR2 FNYEAQ. V gave up 3 bases and J gave up 5 bases; unmatched junction bases: 11. CDR3 in DNA: TGTGCCAGCAGCTTTGGTGTCGACAGGGGGAGGGACGAGCAGTACTTC. It codes for CASSFGVDRGRDEQYF.

This clone was observed a few times. The chain is built from TRBV6-1 and TRBJ1-1, with no clear D. The V end was cut by 6 bases, the J end by 3 bases, with 8 bases between. The CDR3 is made up of 12 amino acids. Looked up from germline, CDR1 is MNHNS and CDR2 is SASEGT. Written as DNA, the CDR3 is TGTGCCAGCAGGGAGGTTGACACTGAAGCTTTCTTT. Its protein product is CASREVDTEAFF.

The rearrangement uses TRBV10-3 and TRBJ1-5; TRBD1 matches at 8 bases. V dropped 8 bases and J dropped 0; count of bases not matched to a gene: 9. The CDR3 extends over 16 amino acids. In germline, CDR1 is ENHRY, CDR2 SYGVKD. The CDR3 sequence: CAIAVGTGDSNQPQHF. The CDR3 bases are TGTGCCATCGCAGTAGGGACAGGTGATAGCAATCAGCCCCAGCATTTT.

The rearrangement uses TRBV5-6 and TRBJ2-2; TRBD2 agrees at 9 bases. The CDR3 is 18 residues long. Trimming at V came to 4 bases and at J to 7 bases, leaving 17 bases not matched to a gene. The germline gives CDR1 SGHDT, CDR2 YYEEEE. CDR3 DNA sequence: TGTGCCAGCAGCACCACCGGGACTAGCTCTTATTCGAACGGGGAGCTGTTTTTT. Protein: CASSTTGTSSYSNGELFF.

In its sample, this clone was seen a few times. The chain carries TRBV28 and TRBJ2-1; TRBD1 is a possible D gene (5 bases). Germline CDR1 and CDR2: MDHEN and SYDVKM. The V end was cut by 5 bases, the J end by 5 bases, with 10 bases between. The CDR3 length is 13 residues. CDR3 protein: CASSRTPHNEQFF. For the CDR3, the DNA is TGTGCCAGCAGTAGGACACCTCACAATGAGCAGTTCTTC.

This sequence joins TRBV2 and TRBJ1-4, with D maybe TRBD1 (5 bases). V lost 3 bases and J lost 8, with 16 bases in between. CDR1 and CDR2 from the germline V gene are SNHLY and FYNNEI. This CDR3 is built from 15 residues. CDR3 residues: CASSEGGGSYEKLFF. The CDR3 nucleotides read TGTGCCAGCAGTGAGGGCGGGGGGTCATACGAAAAACTGTTTTTT.

With regard to this clone: Other DNA sequences within the sample encode an identical CDR3. The gene calls are TRBV14 and TRBJ1-1; 7 positions match TRBD1. The ends lost 2 bases at V and 0 bases at J; junction bases unmatched: 3. CDR3 size: 15 residues. Germline V gene sequence: CDR1 SGHDN, CDR2 FVKESK. The CDR3 nucleotides read TGTGCCAGCAGCCAAAGGACAGGATTGAACACTGAAGCTTTCTTT. It translates to CASSQRTGLNTEAFF. Full variable domain (missing parts from reference TRBV14 and TRBJ1-1): EAGVTQFPSHSVIEKGQTVTLRCDPISGHDNLYWYRRVMGKEIKFLLHFVKESKQDESGMPNNRFLAERTGGTYSTLKVQPAELEDSGVYFCASSQRTGLNTEAFFGQGTRLTVV.

The rearrangement uses TRBV7-2 and TRBJ2-2; D perhaps matches TRBD2 (6 bases). Germline V gene data show CDR1 as SGHTA and CDR2 as FQGNSA. The V gene lost 8 bases and the J gene lost 5 bases, with 18 bases spanning the gap. The CDR3 extends over 15 amino acids. CDR3 coding DNA: TGTGCCAGCGGTAGACTAGTTCTCGGAACCGGGGAGCTGTTTTTT. Encoded protein: CASGRLVLGTGELFF.